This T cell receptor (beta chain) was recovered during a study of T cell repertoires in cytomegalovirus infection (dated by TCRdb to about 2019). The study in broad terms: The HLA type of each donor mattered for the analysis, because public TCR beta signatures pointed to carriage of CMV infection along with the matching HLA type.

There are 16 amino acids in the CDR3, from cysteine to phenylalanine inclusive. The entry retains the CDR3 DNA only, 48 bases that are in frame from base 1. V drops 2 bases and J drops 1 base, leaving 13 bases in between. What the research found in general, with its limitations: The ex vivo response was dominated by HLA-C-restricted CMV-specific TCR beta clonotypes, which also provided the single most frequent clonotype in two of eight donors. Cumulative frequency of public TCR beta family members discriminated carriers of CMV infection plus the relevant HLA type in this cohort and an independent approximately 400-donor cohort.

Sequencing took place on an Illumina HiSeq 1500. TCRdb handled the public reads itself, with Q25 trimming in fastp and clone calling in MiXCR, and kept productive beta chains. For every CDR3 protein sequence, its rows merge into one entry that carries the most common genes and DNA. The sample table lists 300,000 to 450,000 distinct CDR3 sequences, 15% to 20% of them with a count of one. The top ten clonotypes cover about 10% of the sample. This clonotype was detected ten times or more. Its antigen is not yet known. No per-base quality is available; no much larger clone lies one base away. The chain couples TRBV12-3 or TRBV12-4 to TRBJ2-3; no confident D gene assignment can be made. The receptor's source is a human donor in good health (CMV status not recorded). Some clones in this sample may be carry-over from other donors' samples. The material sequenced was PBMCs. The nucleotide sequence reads TGTGCCAGCAGTTTAAGATTTAGCAGAGGCACAGATACGCAGTATTTT. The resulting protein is CASSLRFSRGTDTQYF.